The clone carrying this T cell receptor (beta chain) was counted many times. Its specificity is not known. The data stem from a study of Graves' ophthalmopathy and Graves' hyperthyroidism. The CDR3 extends over 16 amino acids. With 5 bases clipped from V and 1 base from J, the junction kept 9 bases outside the gene matches. From germline, CDR1 is MNHEY and CDR2 SVGAGI. Findings of the study overall: Appearing in blood as well were most expanded thyroid clonotypes above 0.001 frequency. For separating ophthalmopathy from stable hyperthyroidism, a 13-signature model gave almost 90% sensitivity and roughly 78% specificity.

Recruitment covered hyperthyroidism patients aged 18 to 65 whose new diagnosis was of under 2 months' duration. The sequenced template was RNA, covering the TCR beta CDR3 region. The first-round RT-PCR employed HTBI primers together with the Qiagen OneStep RT-PCR kit. A multiplex PCR was then performed as the second round. Via MiXCR, TCRdb re-called the multiplex PCR reads, giving one row per CDR3 protein. The sample consists of roughly 400,000 distinct CDR3 sequences, approximately 18% of them appearing once. The TCR was taken from an adult woman with stable Graves' hyperthyroidism. The V and J genes are TRBV6-5 and TRBJ1-1, with 8 bases matching TRBD1. The specimen sequenced was peripheral blood. The CDR3, as DNA: TGTGCCAGCAGTACGTACAGGGGGGCCTCGAACACTGAAGCTTTCTTT. Its translation: CASSTYRGASNTEAFF.